This TCR beta chain derives from a study of cytotoxic CD8 clonotypes in ibrutinib-treated CLL. Germline V lookup: CDR1 MDHEN, CDR2 SYDVKM. The CDR3 spans 15 residues. V shed 7 bases, J shed 1 base, and the junction held 6 bases outside the gene matches. Method: immunoSEQ multiplex PCR; TCRdb's copy keeps in-frame clones and lacks some. Among more than 110,000 clones listed, 70% to 80% were seen once. The sequence derives from a human donor with chronic lymphocytic leukemia. Here the sequenced sample was PBMCs, taken after 24 months of ibrutinib treatment. V is TRBV28 and J is TRBJ1-2; TRBD1 aligns across 10 bases. CDR3 residues: CASIDGQGGNYGYTF. The CDR3 nucleotides read TGTGCCAGCATAGACGGACAGGGGGGTAACTATGGCTACACCTTC.